Listed below are T cell receptor beta chains from one sample, sequenced in a study of cytomegalovirus exposure and HLA in healthy donors. The data were produced by immunoSEQ multiplex PCR, yet TCRdb's version contains in-frame clones alone and is incomplete. The sample records around 100,000 clones, around 83% being singletons. Input material: PBMCs. These receptors came from a female donor in good health and CMV-seropositive. Each CDR3 is given with its conserved first and last residue. The D gene is left open where the match is weak. Not every row has a clone size; where given, it reads once, few, many or a size class.

clone_size d_call j_call v_call cdr3_nt cdr3_aa
once - TRBJ2-5 TRBV7-9 TGTGCCAGCAGTCCAGGGTGGGCAGAGACCCAGTACTTC CASSPGWAETQYF
- - TRBJ1-1 TRBV4-1 TGCGCCAGCAGCCAGGGACAGAACACTGAAGCTTTCTTT CASSQGQNTEAFF
- TRBD1 TRBJ2-5 TRBV29-1 TGCAGCGTTGCGCAGGGGGCTAGGGAGACCCAGTACTTC CSVAQGARETQYF
- TRBD2 TRBJ2-3 TRBV5-1 TGCGCCAGCAGCTTGGCACTAGCGGAATTCACAGATACGCAGTATTTT CASSLALAEFTDTQYF
few - TRBJ2-7 TRBV6-5 TGTGCCAGCAGTTACTCGGGGAGAAACCACGCTGAGCAGTACTTC CASSYSGRNHAEQYF
- TRBD1 TRBJ1-2 TRBV28 TGTGCCAGCAGTACAACCCGACAGGGACCCAACTATGGCTACACCTTC CASSTTRQGPNYGYTF
few - TRBJ2-7 TRBV30 TGTGCCTGGGGCCGAGGGGGGAGGGCCGAAAAGTACTTC CAWGRGGRAEKYF
- - TRBJ2-5 TRBV28 TGTGCCAGCAGTTTCGGTGAGACCCAGTACTTC CASSFGETQYF
- - TRBJ2-2 TRBV11-3 TGTGCCAGCAGCTACAACCGGGACTTAGGAAACACCGGGGAGCTGTTTTTT CASSYNRDLGNTGELFF
- TRBD1 TRBJ2-7 TRBV10-2 TGCGCCAGCAGTTCCGGGACAGGGGGCGAGCAGTACTTC CASSSGTGGEQYF
- TRBD1 TRBJ2-1 TRBV18 TGTGCCAGCTCACCCCGGGACAGCCCTTACAATGAGCAGTTCTTC CASSPRDSPYNEQFF
- - TRBJ2-7 TRBV6-1 TGTGCCAGCAGTGAAGTGGTCGGCAGGGGCGTGGGTTTGGGCTCCTACGAGCAGTACTTC CASSEVVGRGVGLGSYEQYF
- TRBD1 TRBJ2-7 TRBV6-1 TGTGCCAGCGCCTTCCAGGGACAGATGTCCGAGCAGTACTTC CASAFQGQMSEQYF
- - TRBJ1-2 TRBV5-6 TGTGCCAGCAGCTTCAGGGGATATGGCTACACCTTC CASSFRGYGYTF
- - TRBJ2-7 TRBV6-6 TGTGCCAGCAAGTTTTTATCCGGCAGGTCCTACGAGCAGTACTTC CASKFLSGRSYEQYF
few TRBD1 TRBJ2-7 TRBV19 TGTGCCACCCGGGACAGGGGGTCTTGCGAGCAGTACTTC CATRDRGSCEQYF
- - TRBJ1-5 TRBV28 TGTGCCAGCAGTTCTTACAGCTTTAATCAGCCCCAGCATTTT CASSSYSFNQPQHF
few TRBD2 TRBJ2-3 TRBV7-9 TGTGCCAGCAGCCCTTGGGGGGGTGCACTTACGCAGTATTTT CASSPWGGALTQYF
- TRBD1 TRBJ2-1 TRBV6-1 TGTGCCAGCAGTGTAAGGACAGGATTCCCCTACAATGAGCAGTTCTTC CASSVRTGFPYNEQFF
once TRBD1 TRBJ2-2 TRBV10-3 TGTGCCATCAGTGGAAACAGGGGGCACACCGGGGAGCTGTTTTTT CAISGNRGHTGELFF
- TRBD2 TRBJ2-3 TRBV2 TGTGCCAGCAGGGCGTCTAGCGGAGCTAGCACAGATACGCAGTATTTT CASRASSGASTDTQYF
- - TRBJ2-1 TRBV5-6 TGTGCCAGCAGCTTGGTTAGCGGATACAATGAGCAGTTCTTC CASSLVSGYNEQFF
- TRBD2 TRBJ2-1 TRBV28 TGTGCCAGCAGGCAAACTAGCGGGAGATACAATGAGCAGTTCTTC CASRQTSGRYNEQFF
- - TRBJ1-1 TRBV5-4 TGTGCCAGCCCCAGCTGGGAGGCTGGAAACACTGAAGCTTTCTTT CASPSWEAGNTEAFF
- TRBD1 TRBJ1-4 TRBV7-9 TGTGCCAGCAGCGACCAGGGGGCGGCTAATGAAAAACTGTTTTTT CASSDQGAANEKLFF
- - TRBJ1-5 TRBV27 TGTGCCAGCAGTTTATCAGGGGTCCAGCCCCAGCATTTT CASSLSGVQPQHF
- TRBD1 TRBJ2-2 TRBV5-1 TGCGCCAGCAGCTCCCCTCGCCAACAGGGGACGAACACCGGGGAGCTGTTTTTT CASSSPRQQGTNTGELFF
- - TRBJ2-7 TRBV27 TGTGCCAGCAGTCCCCCTTACTCCTACGAGCAGTACTTC CASSPPYSYEQYF
- - TRBJ2-7 TRBV9 TGTGCCAGCAGCGTAGGAGGGGGGGGATACGAGCAGTACTTC CASSVGGGGYEQYF
few - TRBJ1-1 TRBV10-3 TGTGCCATCAGGGGAACAGGCATGAACACTGAAGCTTTCTTT CAIRGTGMNTEAFF
- TRBD2 TRBJ2-1 TRBV13 TGTGCCAGCAGGTCCACTAGCGGGGGGTTAATTTACGGGGATGAGCAGTTCTTC CASRSTSGGLIYGDEQFF
- TRBD2 TRBJ2-2 TRBV7-7 TGTGCTAGCAGCTCACTGACTAGCGGGACCGGGGAGCTGTTTTTT CASSSLTSGTGELFF
few TRBD1 TRBJ2-1 TRBV14 TGTGCCAGCAGTTGGACAGGTACTTGGAATGAGCAGTTCTTC CASSWTGTWNEQFF
- - TRBJ1-2 TRBV5-1 TGCGCCAGCAGCTTGGATCTGGAGTATGGCTACACCTTC CASSLDLEYGYTF
- - TRBJ1-2 TRBV29-1 TGCAGCGTTGATGATGGACGGGAGGCTCACTATGGCTACACCTTC CSVDDGREAHYGYTF
- - TRBJ1-5 TRBV10-1 TGCGCCAGGGAGGACAGCAATCAGCCCCAGCATTTT CAREDSNQPQHF
- TRBD1 TRBJ2-7 TRBV6-5 TGTGCCAGCAGTTACGGCGAGGGACAGCTTTACGAGCAGTACTTC CASSYGEGQLYEQYF
- - TRBJ2-2 TRBV7-3 TGTGCCAGCAGCTTAGGCTCACCCGGGGAGCTGTTTTTT CASSLGSPGELFF